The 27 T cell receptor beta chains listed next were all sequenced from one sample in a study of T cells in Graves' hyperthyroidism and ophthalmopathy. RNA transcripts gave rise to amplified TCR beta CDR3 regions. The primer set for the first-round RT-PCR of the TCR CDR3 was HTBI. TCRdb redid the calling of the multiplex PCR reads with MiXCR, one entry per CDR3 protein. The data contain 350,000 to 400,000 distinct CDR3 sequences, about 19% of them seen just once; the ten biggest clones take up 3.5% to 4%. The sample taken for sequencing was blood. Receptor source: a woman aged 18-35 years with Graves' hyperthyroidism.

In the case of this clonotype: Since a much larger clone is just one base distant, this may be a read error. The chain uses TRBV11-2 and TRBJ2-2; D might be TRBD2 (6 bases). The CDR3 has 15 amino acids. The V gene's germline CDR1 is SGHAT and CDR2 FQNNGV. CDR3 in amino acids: CASSYFPAGTGELVF. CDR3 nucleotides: TGTGCCAGCAGCTACTTCCCTGCGGGGACCGGGGAGCTGGTTTTT. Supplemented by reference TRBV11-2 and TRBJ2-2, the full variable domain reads EAGVAQSPRYKIIEKRQSVAFWCNPISGHATLYWYQQILGQGPKLLIQFQNNGVVDDSQLPKDRFSAERLKGVDSTLKIQPAKLEDSAVYLCASSYFPAGTGELVFGEGSRLTVL.

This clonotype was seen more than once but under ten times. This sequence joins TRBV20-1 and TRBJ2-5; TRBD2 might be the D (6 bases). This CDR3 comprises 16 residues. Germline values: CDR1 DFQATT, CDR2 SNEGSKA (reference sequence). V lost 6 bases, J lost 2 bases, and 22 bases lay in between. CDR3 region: CSAPDLGKGRQETQYF. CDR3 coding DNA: TGCAGTGCCCCTGATCTGGGCAAGGGGAGGCAAGAGACCCAGTACTTC.

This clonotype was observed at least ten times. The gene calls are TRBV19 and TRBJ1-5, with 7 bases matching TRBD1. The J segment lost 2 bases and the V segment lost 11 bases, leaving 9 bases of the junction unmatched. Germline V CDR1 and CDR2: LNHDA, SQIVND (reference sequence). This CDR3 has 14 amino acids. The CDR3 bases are TGTGCCTGTAACAGGGGAGAAGGCAATCAGCCCCAGCATTTT. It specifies CACNRGEGNQPQHF.

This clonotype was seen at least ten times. The CDR3 sequence: CASSYRGVGMNTEAFF. As DNA, the CDR3 is TGTGCCAGCAGTTACCGGGGGGTTGGCATGAACACTGAAGCTTTCTTT. The rearrangement uses TRBV6-5 and TRBJ1-1, with TRBD1 as a possible D gene (5 bases). Trimming cost V 2 bases and J 0 bases, with 13 bases left between them. This CDR3 is 16 amino acids long. Germline lookup yields CDR1 MNHEY and CDR2 SVGAGI.

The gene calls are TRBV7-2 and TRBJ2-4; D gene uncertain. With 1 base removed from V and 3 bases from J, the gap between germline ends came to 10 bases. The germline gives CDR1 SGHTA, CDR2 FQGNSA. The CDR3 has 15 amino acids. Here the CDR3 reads CASSLGLLVKNIQYF. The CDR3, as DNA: TGTGCCAGCAGCTTAGGACTTCTAGTCAAAAACATTCAGTACTTC. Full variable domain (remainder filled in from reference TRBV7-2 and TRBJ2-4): GAGVSQSPSNKVTEKGKDVELRCDPISGHTALYWYRQSLGQGLEFLIYFQGNSAPDKSGLPSDRFSAERTGGSVSTLTIQRTQQEDSAVYLCASSLGLLVKNIQYFGAGTRLSVL.

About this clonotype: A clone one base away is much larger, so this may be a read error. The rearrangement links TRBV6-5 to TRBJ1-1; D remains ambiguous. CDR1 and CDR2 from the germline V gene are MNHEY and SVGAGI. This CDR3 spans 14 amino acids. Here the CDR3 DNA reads TGTGCCTGCAGTTACTCGAAGTCACTCACTGAAGCTTTCTTT. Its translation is CACSYSKSLTEAFF.

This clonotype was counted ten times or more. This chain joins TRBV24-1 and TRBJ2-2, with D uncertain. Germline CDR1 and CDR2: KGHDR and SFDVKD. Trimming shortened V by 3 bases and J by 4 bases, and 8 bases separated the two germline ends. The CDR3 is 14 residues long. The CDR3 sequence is CATSDPSPTGELFF. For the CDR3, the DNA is TGTGCCACCAGTGATCCCAGCCCCACCGGGGAGCTGTTTTTT.

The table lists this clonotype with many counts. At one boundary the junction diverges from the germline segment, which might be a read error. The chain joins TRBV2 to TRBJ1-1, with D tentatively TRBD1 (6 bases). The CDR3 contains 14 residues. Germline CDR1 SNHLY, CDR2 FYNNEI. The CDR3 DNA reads TGTGCCAGCAGCGAAGGACAGCTGAACACTGAAGCTTTCTTT. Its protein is CASSEGQLNTEAFF.

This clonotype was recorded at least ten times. CDR3 sequence reads: CASSDHGRENSPLHF. The CDR3 bases are TGTGCCAGCAGTGATCATGGCAGGGAGAATTCACCCCTCCACTTT. V gene TRBV2 combines with J gene TRBJ1-6; perhaps TRBD1 as D (5 bases). The CDR3 totals 15 residues. The germline V gene encodes CDR1 SNHLY and CDR2 FYNNEI. The V gene lost 3 bases and the J gene lost 7 bases, with 13 bases spanning the gap.

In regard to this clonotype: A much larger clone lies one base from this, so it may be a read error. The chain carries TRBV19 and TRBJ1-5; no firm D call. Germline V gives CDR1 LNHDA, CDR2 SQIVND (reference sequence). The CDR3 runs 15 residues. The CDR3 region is CASSTHDVSNQPQQF. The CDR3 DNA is TGTGCCAGTAGTACCCACGATGTGAGCAATCAGCCCCAGCAGTTT.

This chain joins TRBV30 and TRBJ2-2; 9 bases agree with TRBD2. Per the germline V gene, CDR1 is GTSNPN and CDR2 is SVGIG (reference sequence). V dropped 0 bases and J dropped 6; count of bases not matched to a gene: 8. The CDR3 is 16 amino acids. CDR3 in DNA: TGTGCCTGGAGTGTACGCGGGCGGGGGGGCCCCGGGGAGCTGTTTTTT. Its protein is CAWSVRGRGGPGELFF.

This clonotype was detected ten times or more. As DNA, the CDR3 is TGTGCCAGCAGTGCCTCCGGGACTAGCAAGTACGAGCAGTACTTC. Its protein is CASSASGTSKYEQYF. The chain joins TRBV6-2 or TRBV6-3 to TRBJ2-7, with 9 bases fitting TRBD2. CDR3 length equals 15 residues. J was trimmed by 4 bases and V by 5 bases; bases with no gene match: 9. The germline V gene has CDR1 MNHEY and CDR2 SVGEGT.

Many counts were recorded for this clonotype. CDR3 sequence reads: CSVGEVETQYF. In DNA, the CDR3 is TGCAGCGTTGGAGAAGTAGAGACCCAGTACTTC. The chain is built from TRBV29-1 and TRBJ2-5; no definite D call. V dropped 4 bases and J dropped 4 bases, with 7 bases sitting between them. Germline assignment: CDR1 SQVTM and CDR2 ANQGSEA. CDR3 length: 11 residues.

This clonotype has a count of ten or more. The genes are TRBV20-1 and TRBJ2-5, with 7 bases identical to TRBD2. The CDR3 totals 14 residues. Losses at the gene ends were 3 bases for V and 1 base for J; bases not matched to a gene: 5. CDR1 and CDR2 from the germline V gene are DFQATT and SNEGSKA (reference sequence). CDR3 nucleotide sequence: TGCAGTGCTAGCTCTAGCGGTGGCCAAGAGACCCAGTACTTC. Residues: CSASSSGGQETQYF.

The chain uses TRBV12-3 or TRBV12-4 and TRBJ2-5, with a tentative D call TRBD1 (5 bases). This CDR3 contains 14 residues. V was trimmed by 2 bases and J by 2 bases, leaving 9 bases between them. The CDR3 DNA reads TGTGCCAGCAGTTTATGGGGCGTACAAGAGACCCAGTACTTC. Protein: CASSLWGVQETQYF.

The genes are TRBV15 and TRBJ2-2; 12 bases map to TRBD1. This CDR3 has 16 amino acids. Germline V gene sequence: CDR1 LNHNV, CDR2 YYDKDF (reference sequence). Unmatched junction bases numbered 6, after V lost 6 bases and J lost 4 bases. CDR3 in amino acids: CATRGTGGFGTGELFF. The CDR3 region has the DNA TGTGCCACCAGGGGGACAGGGGGCTTCGGCACCGGGGAGCTGTTTTTT. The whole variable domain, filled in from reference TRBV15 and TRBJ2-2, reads DAMVIQNPRYQVTQFGKPVTLSCSQTLNHNVMYWYQQKSSQAPKLLFHYYDKDFNNEADTPDNFQSRRPNTSFCFLDIRSPGLGDTAMYLCATRGTGGFGTGELFFGEGSRLTVL.

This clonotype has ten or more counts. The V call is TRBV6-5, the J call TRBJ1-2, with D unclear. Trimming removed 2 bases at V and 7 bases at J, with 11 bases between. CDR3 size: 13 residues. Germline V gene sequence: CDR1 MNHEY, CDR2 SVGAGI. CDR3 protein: CASSYDGDGGYTF. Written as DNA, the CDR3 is TGTGCCAGCAGTTACGATGGGGATGGTGGCTACACCTTC.

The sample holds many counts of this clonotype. The CDR3 spells CASSTTYYGYTF. The DNA of the CDR3 is TGTGCCAGCAGTACGACCTACTATGGCTACACCTTC. V usage is TRBV6-5 and J usage is TRBJ1-2; no clear D. The V gene's germline CDR1 is MNHEY and CDR2 SVGAGI. CDR3 size: 12 residues. V was pared by 5 bases and J by 3 bases, with 7 bases between.

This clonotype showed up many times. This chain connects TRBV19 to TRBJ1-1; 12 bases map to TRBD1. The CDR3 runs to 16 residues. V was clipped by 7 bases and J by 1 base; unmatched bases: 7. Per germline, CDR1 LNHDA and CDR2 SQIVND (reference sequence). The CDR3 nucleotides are TGTGCCAGTAACTACCGGGACAGGGGGCCGAACACTGAAGCTTTCTTT. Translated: CASNYRDRGPNTEAFF.

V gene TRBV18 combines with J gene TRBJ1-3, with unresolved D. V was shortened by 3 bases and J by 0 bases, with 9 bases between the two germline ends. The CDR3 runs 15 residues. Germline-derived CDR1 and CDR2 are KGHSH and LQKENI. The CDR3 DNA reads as TGTGCCAGCTCACCTAGGCGGAGCTCTGGAAACACCATATATTTT. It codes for CASSPRRSSGNTIYF.

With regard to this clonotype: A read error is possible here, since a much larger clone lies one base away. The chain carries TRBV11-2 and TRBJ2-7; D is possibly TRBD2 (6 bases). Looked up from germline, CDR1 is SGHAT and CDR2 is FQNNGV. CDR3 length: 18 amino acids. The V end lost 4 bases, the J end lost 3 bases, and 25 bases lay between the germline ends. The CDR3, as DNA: TGTGCCAGCAGCTCCACCTACCCACCTCTAGCGACACACTACGAGCAGTACTTC. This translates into CASSSTYPPLATHYEQYF.

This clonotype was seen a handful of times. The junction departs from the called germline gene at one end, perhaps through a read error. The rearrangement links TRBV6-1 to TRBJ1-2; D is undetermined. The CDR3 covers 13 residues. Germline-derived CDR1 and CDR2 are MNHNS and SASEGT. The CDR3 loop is CASSGQPYYGYTF. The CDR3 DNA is TGTGCCAGCAGTGGCCAGCCCTACTATGGTTACACCTTC.

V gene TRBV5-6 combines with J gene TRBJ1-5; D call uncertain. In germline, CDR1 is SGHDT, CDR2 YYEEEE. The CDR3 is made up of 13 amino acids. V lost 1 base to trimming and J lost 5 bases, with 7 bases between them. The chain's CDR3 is CASSLRVDQPQHF. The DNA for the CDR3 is TGTGCCAGCAGCTTGCGAGTGGATCAGCCCCAGCATTTT.

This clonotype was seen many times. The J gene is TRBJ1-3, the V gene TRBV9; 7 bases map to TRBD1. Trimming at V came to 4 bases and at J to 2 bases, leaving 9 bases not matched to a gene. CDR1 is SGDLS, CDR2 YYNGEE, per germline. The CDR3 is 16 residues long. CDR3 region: CASSSDRAGPGNTIYF. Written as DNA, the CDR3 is TGTGCCAGCAGCTCCGACAGGGCAGGACCTGGAAACACCATATATTTT.

CDR3 in amino acids: CSVELQGALPNEQYF. Written as DNA, the CDR3 is TGCAGCGTTGAATTACAGGGGGCGCTTCCTAACGAGCAGTACTTC. This chain joins TRBV29-1 and TRBJ2-7; 9 positions match TRBD1. Germline V lookup: CDR1 SQVTM, CDR2 ANQGSEA. Trimming cost V 2 bases and J 5 bases; bases outside gene matches: 10. There are 15 residues in the CDR3.

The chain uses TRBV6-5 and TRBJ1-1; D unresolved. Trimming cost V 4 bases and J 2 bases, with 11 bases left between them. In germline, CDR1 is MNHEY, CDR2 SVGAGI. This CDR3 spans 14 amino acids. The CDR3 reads CASSFDMGNTEAFF. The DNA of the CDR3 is TGTGCCAGCAGTTTTGATATGGGAAACACTGAAGCTTTCTTT.

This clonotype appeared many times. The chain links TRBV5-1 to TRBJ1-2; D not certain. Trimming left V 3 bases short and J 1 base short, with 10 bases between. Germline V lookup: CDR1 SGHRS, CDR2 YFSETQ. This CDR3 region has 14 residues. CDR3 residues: CASSYATNNYGYTF. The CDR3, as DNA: TGCGCCAGCAGCTATGCGACGAATAACTATGGCTACACCTTC.